What follows is one TCR beta chain and its context. What it recognizes is unknown. Sequence at one end of the junction differs from germline and may be a read error. Other DNA sequences in this sample translate to the same CDR3. The sample is drawn from a study of T cell responses to AZD1222 COVID-19 vaccine. Overall study findings and caveats: Recipients of AZD1222 seropositive at baseline numbered only 5 or 6. Most donors were white British, females outnumbered males, and clonal diversity was possibly underestimated.

The CDR3 has 14 residues. Germline CDR1 MDHEN, CDR2 SYDVKM. Some clones are missing from TCRdb's copy, which holds only in-frame ones; the method was immunoSEQ multiplex PCR. The table records approximately 120,000 clones, roughly 93% of them present only once. Sample: peripheral blood, taken on day 0 of AZD1222 vaccination. This chain uses TRBV28 with TRBJ1-1; 7 bases fit TRBD1. This sequence was found in an adult in good health. The CDR3: CASSQGGVRSEAFF. The CDR3 DNA follows: TGTGCCAGCAGCCAGGGGGGGGTCAGATCTGAAGCCTTCTTT. The full variable domain, rest sourced from reference TRBV28 and TRBJ1-1, is DVKVTQSSRYLVKRTGEKVFLECVQDMDHENMFWYRQDPGLGLRLIYFSYDVKMKEKGDIPEGYSVSREKKERFSLILESASTNQTSMYLCASSQGGVRSEAFFGQGTRLTVV.